This is a list of T cell receptor beta chains from one sample in a study of T cells in Graves' hyperthyroidism and ophthalmopathy. One entry per CDR3 protein, called by TCRdb with MiXCR from the multiplex PCR reads. Among around 300,000 distinct CDR3 sequences listed, 12% to 15% were seen once. The sequenced sample was blood. All receptors derive from a woman aged 40-49 years with Graves' ophthalmopathy. CDR3s include the opening cysteine and the closing phenylalanine or tryptophan. D genes are given only for firm matches. Clone size appears in some rows only: once, few, many, or a class for an expanded clone.

d_gene	abundance	v_gene	j_gene	CDR3aa	CDR3nt
-	many	TRBV20-1	TRBJ1-1	CSARGRQGVYTEAFF	TGCAGTGCTAGAGGGCGCCAGGGCGTCTACACTGAAGCTTTCTTT
-	-	TRBV14	TRBJ2-1	CASSQDTPSSSYNEQFF	TGTGCCAGCAGCCAAGATACGCCGTCCAGCTCCTACAATGAGCAGTTCTTC
-	many	TRBV28	TRBJ1-1	CASSPTKSSGTEAFF	TGTGCCAGCAGTCCAACTAAAAGCAGCGGGACTGAAGCTTTCTTT
-	many	TRBV7-2	TRBJ2-5	CASSISTFLGTQYF	TGTGCCAGCAGCATATCTACCTTCTTGGGGACCCAGTACTTC
-	many	TRBV6-5	TRBJ2-1	CASSYGPGQFF	TGTGCCAGCAGTTACGGTCCGGGGCAGTTCTTC
-	few	TRBV19	TRBJ1-4	CASTLGFGNEKLFF	TGTGCCAGTACTCTGGGGTTTGGAAATGAAAAACTGTTTTTT
TRBD1	few	TRBV9	TRBJ1-4	CASSAQGAGEKLFF	TGTGCCAGCAGCGCCCAGGGGGCCGGTGAAAAACTGTTTTTT
-	many	TRBV19	TRBJ1-1	CASSIGSGGSEAFF	TGTGCCAGTAGTATAGGGTCGGGGGGGAGTGAAGCTTTCTTT
-	few	TRBV7-9	TRBJ1-4	CASSPDSATNEKLFF	TGTGCCAGCAGCCCTGACAGCGCAACTAATGAAAAACTGTTTTTT
TRBD1	-	TRBV19	TRBJ1-1	CASTLDRRNTEAFF	TGTGCCAGTACCCTGGACAGGAGGAACACTGAAGCTTTCTTT
-	-	TRBV14	TRBJ1-4	CASSQGYREKLFF	TGTGCCAGCAGCCAAGGGTACAGAGAAAAACTGTTTTTT
-	few	TRBV3-1	TRBJ2-5	CASSETLYRETQYF	TGTGCCAGCAGCGAAACACTGTACCGAGAGACCCAGTACTTC
TRBD2	many	TRBV28	TRBJ2-5	CASSFPGVAGGGETQYF	TGTGCCAGCAGTTTCCCGGGAGTAGCGGGGGGGGGGGAGACCCAGTACTTC
TRBD1	many	TRBV28	TRBJ1-1	CASSPIGQGFTEAFF	TGTGCCAGCAGTCCCATCGGACAGGGTTTCACTGAAGCTTTCTTT
TRBD2	many	TRBV6-1	TRBJ2-2	CASSSTSGRNTGELFF	TGTGCCAGCAGTTCGACTAGCGGGAGGAACACCGGGGAGCTGTTTTTT
TRBD1	-	TRBV15	TRBJ1-5	CATSRDRPRGRWGGNQPQHF	TGTGCCACCAGCAGAGATCGACCCAGGGGGCGATGGGGAGGCAATCAGCCCCAGCATTTT
-	many	TRBV20-1	TRBJ1-1	CSARDNRDTEAFF	TGCAGTGCTAGAGATAACAGGGACACTGAAGCTTTCTTT
-	-	TRBV2	TRBJ1-2	CASSGSDNYGYTF	TGTGCCAGCAGTGGTAGCGACAACTATGGCTACACCTTC
-	few	TRBV6-1	TRBJ1-2	CASTSSGGYTF	TGTGCCAGCACCTCCTCGGGTGGCTACACCTTC
-	many	TRBV7-8	TRBJ2-7	CASRRNRGSYEQYF	TGTGCCAGCAGACGAAACAGAGGATCCTACGAGCAGTACTTC
-	-	TRBV30	TRBJ1-1	CAWSVSQGGNTFF	TGTGCCTGGAGTGTATCCCAGGGCGGCAATACTTTCTTT
TRBD2	many	TRBV2	TRBJ2-7	CASSESPSGRFSYEQYF	TGTGCCAGCAGTGAGTCCCCTAGCGGGAGGTTCTCCTACGAGCAGTACTTC
TRBD1	few	TRBV24-1	TRBJ1-2	CATSDRQGYGYTF	TGTGCCACCAGTGACCGACAGGGTTATGGCTACACCTTC
TRBD1	many	TRBV2	TRBJ1-2	CASSTGGMYGYTF	TGTGCCAGCAGCACAGGGGGAATGTATGGCTACACCTTC
-	-	TRBV19	TRBJ2-7	CASSILPPPYEQYF	TGTGCCAGTAGTATTCTCCCGCCCCCCTACGAGCAGTACTTC
-	-	TRBV28	TRBJ2-7	CASSLDRQEISYEQYF	TGTGCCAGCAGCTTAGATCGTCAGGAGATCTCCTACGAGCAGTACTTC
-	many	TRBV11-2	TRBJ2-7	CASSLVGGPVYEQYF	TGTGCCAGCAGCTTAGTCGGGGGTCCTGTGTACGAGCAGTACTTC
TRBD1	many	TRBV2	TRBJ1-1	CASIQMTGGKVAFF	TGTGCCAGCATCCAAATGACAGGGGGCAAGGTAGCTTTCTTT
-	-	TRBV3-1	TRBJ2-1	CASSQNWRDGSEQFF	TGTGCCAGCAGCCAAAATTGGCGGGACGGCAGTGAGCAGTTCTTC
TRBD2	few	TRBV28	TRBJ2-7	CASSFLTAGGQYF	TGTGCCAGCAGTTTTTTAACAGCGGGAGGGCAATACTTC
-	many	TRBV6-5	TRBJ2-7	CASSYGWDPHLREQYF	TGTGCCAGCAGTTACGGTTGGGACCCCCACTTGCGGGAGCAGTACTTC
TRBD1	many	TRBV28	TRBJ2-7	CAREPGQGYHEQYF	TGTGCCAGAGAACCGGGACAGGGGTATCACGAGCAGTACTTC
TRBD1	few	TRBV15	TRBJ1-2	CATSRGDRGHGYTF	TGTGCCACCAGCAGAGGGGACAGGGGGCATGGCTACACCTTC
TRBD1	many	TRBV28	TRBJ1-2	CASSLTRQGAYGYTF	TGTGCCAGCAGTTTAACCCGACAGGGCGCCTATGGCTACACCTTC
TRBD2	many	TRBV9	TRBJ2-5	CASSPGLNGETQYF	TGTGCCAGCAGCCCGGGACTAAATGGAGAGACCCAGTACTTC
TRBD2	many	TRBV6-1	TRBJ2-2	CASRRTSGFANTGELFF	TGTGCCAGCAGAAGGACTAGCGGGTTCGCGAACACCGGGGAGCTGTTTTTT
-	many	TRBV2	TRBJ1-1	CASSESGYPEAFF	TGTGCCAGCAGTGAGTCGGGTTACCCTGAAGCTTTCTTT
-	many	TRBV10-2	TRBJ1-1	CASRYRAGTEAFF	TGCGCCAGCAGATACAGGGCGGGCACTGAAGCTTTCTTT
-	-	TRBV5-6	TRBJ1-5	CASSFTPQSNQPQHF	TGTGCCAGCAGCTTCACCCCTCAAAGCAATCAGCCCCAGCATTTT
TRBD2	many	TRBV6-7	TRBJ2-1	CASCHGLAGIVGSYNEQFF	TGTGCCAGTTGCCATGGACTAGCGGGAATCGTGGGGTCCTACAATGAGCAGTTCTTC
TRBD2	many	TRBV20-1	TRBJ2-1	CSASLAGAGYPNEQFF	TGCAGTGCCAGTCTAGCGGGAGCTGGGTACCCCAATGAGCAGTTCTTC
TRBD1	many	TRBV12-3/TRBV12-4	TRBJ1-1	CASSYPDRGQAFF	TGTGCCAGCAGCTACCCAGACAGGGGGCAAGCTTTCTTT
-	few	TRBV4-1	TRBJ2-2	CVSSQLGRLQHTGELFF	TGCGTCAGCAGCCAATTGGGGCGGCTCCAACACACCGGGGAGCTGTTTTTT
TRBD2	many	TRBV7-9	TRBJ2-3	CASSRIAGGSDTQYF	TGTGCCAGCAGCCGAATAGCGGGGGGATCAGATACGCAGTATTTT
TRBD1	many	TRBV10-2	TRBJ1-1	CASNQQGAGTEAFF	TGCGCCAGCAACCAACAGGGGGCTGGCACTGAAGCTTTCTTT
-	few	TRBV7-9	TRBJ1-2	CASSSPAADGYTF	TGTGCCAGCAGCTCCCCAGCGGCAGATGGCTACACCTTC
-	many	TRBV5-1	TRBJ1-2	CASSLVLGYGYTF	TGCGCCAGCAGCTTGGTCTTAGGCTATGGCTACACCTTC
-	many	TRBV4-1	TRBJ1-1	CASSTTTGYIEAFF	TGCGCCAGCAGCACCACAACAGGGTACATAGAAGCTTTCTTT
TRBD2	many	TRBV28	TRBJ2-2	CASSFIAGGPVGELFF	TGTGCCAGCAGTTTTATAGCGGGAGGTCCCGTCGGGGAGCTGTTTTTT
TRBD2	many	TRBV13	TRBJ2-7	CASSVLAGTYEQYF	TGTGCCAGCAGCGTACTAGCGGGGACCTACGAGCAGTACTTC
-	many	TRBV3-1	TRBJ1-1	CASSQGGFNSGAFF	TGTGCCAGCAGCCAAGGAGGTTTTAACAGCGGAGCTTTCTTT